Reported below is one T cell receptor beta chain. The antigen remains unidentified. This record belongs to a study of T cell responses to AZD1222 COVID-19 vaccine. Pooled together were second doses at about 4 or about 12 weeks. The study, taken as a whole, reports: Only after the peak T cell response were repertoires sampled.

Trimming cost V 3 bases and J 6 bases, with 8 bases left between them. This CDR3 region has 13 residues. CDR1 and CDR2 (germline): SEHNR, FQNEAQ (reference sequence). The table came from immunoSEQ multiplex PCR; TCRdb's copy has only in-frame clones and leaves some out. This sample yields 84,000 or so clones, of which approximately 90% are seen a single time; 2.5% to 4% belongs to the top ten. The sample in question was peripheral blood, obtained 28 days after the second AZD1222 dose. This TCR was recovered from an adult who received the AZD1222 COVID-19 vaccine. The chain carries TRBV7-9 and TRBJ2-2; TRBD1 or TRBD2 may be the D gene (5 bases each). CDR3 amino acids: CASSLGEPGELFF. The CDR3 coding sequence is TGTGCCAGCAGCTTGGGGGAGCCCGGGGAGCTGTTTTTT.